These T cell receptor beta chains were read from a single sample in a study of blood T cell repertoires in COVID-19. Repertoires were generated with immunoSEQ multiplex PCR, while TCRdb's copy carries only in-frame clones and drops some. The sample yields fewer than 250,000 clones, roughly 91% seen once. The sequencing sample was made of PBMCs or T cells enriched from blood (not recorded which). The receptors here all came from a man younger than 45 in a cohort exposed to, infected with or recovered from COVID-19 (not recorded which). Each CDR3 is given with its conserved first and last residue.

TRBJ2-2 TRBV9 CASSVPGGGTGELFF
TRBJ1-5 TRBV2 CASSAFIDIAGQPQHF
TRBJ2-3 TRBV5-4 CASSLLRDTQYF
TRBJ2-5 TRBV14 CASSQDTSLQETQYF
TRBJ2-1 TRBV11-3 CASSTPGQGAAYNEQFF
TRBJ2-1 TRBV7-9 CASSFSSGDDNEQFF
TRBJ2-1 TRBV28 CASSSELAGGPDEQFF
TRBJ2-1 TRBV3-1/TRBV3-2 CASSQDIAELAYNEQFF
TRBJ1-1 TRBV27 CASSLGRGRTGTEAFF
TRBJ2-4 TRBV3-1/TRBV3-2 CASSQDTGGGGNIQYF
TRBJ2-2 TRBV4-3 CASSQDARFANTGELFF
TRBJ1-2 TRBV9 CASSPPVGARYTF
TRBJ2-5 TRBV5-6 CASSFPSGETQYF
TRBJ1-5 TRBV4-2 CASSPTGPNQPQHF
TRBJ2-7 TRBV10-3 CAISHPGGQGYEQYF
TRBJ2-7 TRBV3-1/TRBV3-2 CASSQESTGAYEQYF
TRBJ1-1 TRBV6-5 CASRVGQGLGTEAFF
TRBJ2-2 TRBV27 CASSFGGSRLRTGELFF
TRBJ2-7 TRBV27 CASSSTRDRGREQYF